Listed below are T cell receptor beta chains from one sample, sequenced in a study of blood T cell repertoires in COVID-19. Method: immunoSEQ multiplex PCR; TCRdb's copy keeps in-frame clones and lacks some. This table has approximately 91,000 clones, about 81% appearing once. The sample was peripheral blood. Source of these receptors: a man between 65 and 85 years old with acute or convalescent COVID-19. Both conserved end residues are part of each CDR3. Each record gives: D gene, clone size, J gene, V gene, CDR3 protein, CDR3 DNA. A D gene is named only where the DNA matches it firmly. Size tells how often a clone was seen (once, few, many) or the class of an expanded clone, and some rows leave it out.

>TRBD1|-|TRBJ2-3|TRBV11-2
CASSLLGQGTDTQYF
TGTGCCAGCAGCTTATTGGGACAGGGCACAGATACGCAGTATTTT
>-|-|TRBJ1-2|TRBV2
CASSRVSYGYTF
TGTGCCAGCAGCAGGGTCTCGTATGGCTACACCTTC
>TRBD2|-|TRBJ2-1|TRBV28
CASSGGTSGRPGEQFF
TGTGCCAGCAGTGGGGGAACTAGCGGGAGACCCGGAGAGCAGTTCTTC
>TRBD1|-|TRBJ2-3|TRBV9
CASSPSDRARGVMYF
TGTGCCAGCAGCCCAAGCGACAGGGCCCGCGGTGTTATGTATTTT
>-|-|TRBJ1-2|TRBV13
CASSLGLRYGYTF
TGTGCCAGCAGCTTAGGACTCCGCTATGGCTACACCTTC
>TRBD1|-|TRBJ1-6|TRBV19
CASGTGSYSPLHF
TGTGCCAGTGGGACAGGGAGTTACTCACCCCTCCACTTT
>-|few|TRBJ1-1|TRBV7-8
CASGRVGMNTEAFF
TGTGCCAGCGGGAGGGTTGGGATGAACACTGAAGCTTTCTTT
>TRBD1|few|TRBJ2-6|TRBV5-5
CASSLLGQGPSGANVLTF
TGTGCCAGCAGCCTTCTGGGACAGGGGCCCTCTGGGGCCAACGTCCTGACTTTC
>TRBD1|-|TRBJ2-7|TRBV5-4
CASSIGQGREQYF
TGTGCCAGCAGTATTGGACAGGGACGCGAGCAGTACTTC
>-|few|TRBJ2-7|TRBV10-3
CAITGTQGNEQYF
TGTGCCATCACGGGGACCCAGGGGAACGAGCAGTACTTC
>-|few|TRBJ1-2|TRBV5-6
CASSLEGDVDGYTF
TGTGCCAGCAGCTTAGAGGGGGATGTCGATGGCTACACCTTC
>-|-|TRBJ1-3|TRBV18
CASSPGGLGNTIYF
TGTGCCAGCTCACCTGGCGGGCTCGGAAACACCATATATTTT
>TRBD1|once|TRBJ1-5|TRBV29-1
CSVTGGNGNQPQHF
TGCAGCGTTACAGGGGGCAACGGCAATCAGCCCCAGCATTTT
>TRBD2|-|TRBJ2-1|TRBV13
CASSSAGLANEQFF
TGTGCCAGCAGCTCGGCCGGACTAGCGAATGAGCAGTTCTTC
>-|-|TRBJ2-1|TRBV9
CASSVVAGYNEQFF
TGTGCCAGCAGCGTTGTGGCAGGATACAATGAGCAGTTCTTC
>TRBD1|once|TRBJ1-2|TRBV7-8
CASSRQGIYGYTF
TGTGCCAGCAGCCGACAGGGTATCTATGGCTACACCTTC
>TRBD2|-|TRBJ2-3|TRBV10-3
CAISVSGRDTQYF
TGTGCCATCAGTGTAAGCGGGAGGGATACGCAGTATTTT
>-|once|TRBJ1-1|TRBV3-1/TRBV3-2
CASSPGLMNTEAFF
TGTGCCAGCAGCCCGGGACTCATGAACACTGAAGCTTTCTTT
>-|few|TRBJ2-3|TRBV5-1
CASFRLEGTDTQYF
TGCGCCAGCTTCCGTTTGGAGGGCACAGATACGCAGTATTTT
>TRBD1|-|TRBJ2-7|TRBV28
CASTTWEGQGAYEQYF
TGTGCCAGCACCACCTGGGAGGGACAGGGGGCCTACGAGCAGTACTTC
>TRBD2|-|TRBJ2-3|TRBV30
CAWSGGGFGTDTQYF
TGTGCCTGGAGTGGGGGAGGGTTCGGCACAGATACGCAGTATTTT
>-|-|TRBJ2-3|TRBV11-2
CASSLKTRMGTDTQYF
TGTGCCAGCAGCTTAAAGACTAGAATGGGCACAGATACGCAGTATTTT
>TRBD1|-|TRBJ1-1|TRBV29-1
CSVWTGNTEAFF
TGCAGCGTTTGGACAGGGAACACTGAAGCTTTCTTT
>-|-|TRBJ2-2|TRBV5-1
CASSGANTGELFF
TGCGCCAGCAGCGGAGCGAACACCGGGGAGCTGTTTTTT
>-|-|TRBJ1-5|TRBV6-5
CATGPWEGGNQPQHF
TGTGCCACAGGGCCCTGGGAAGGCGGCAATCAGCCCCAGCATTTT
>-|-|TRBJ1-3|TRBV7-9
CASSLSTGVSGNTIYF
TGTGCCAGCAGCTTATCCACAGGCGTCTCTGGAAACACCATATATTTT
>-|-|TRBJ2-1|TRBV9
CASGRQLSNEQFF
TGTGCCAGCGGACGACAGCTTTCTAATGAGCAGTTCTTC
>TRBD1|once|TRBJ1-5|TRBV27
CASSALGTGRQPQHF
TGTGCCAGCAGTGCCCTCGGGACAGGACGTCAGCCCCAGCATTTT
>-|-|TRBJ1-6|TRBV7-8
CASSLAIPMSSYNSPLHF
TGTGCCAGCAGCTTAGCGATTCCCATGAGCTCCTATAATTCACCCCTCCACTTT